This passage covers 29 T cell receptor beta chains from one sample sequenced in a study of shared clonotypes between healthy human individuals. The protocol was immunoSEQ multiplex PCR, while the TCRdb copy is restricted to in-frame clones and leaves out a portion. The sample consists of over a million clones, approximately 96% of them appearing once. Sequenced material: naive CD4+ T cells sorted from blood. Subset: CD45RA+ positively selected. These receptors all stem from a man aged 25-45 years in good health.

This clone was recorded once. The CDR3 region is CASSQGDRGLTTNEKLFF. The DNA of the CDR3 is TGTGCCAGCAGCCAAGGGGACAGGGGGCTTACGACTAATGAAAAACTGTTTTTT. The J gene is TRBJ1-4, the V gene TRBV4-2; 12 bases align to TRBD1. The CDR3 is made up of 18 amino acids. CDR1 LGHNA and CDR2 YNFKEQ come from the germline V gene. The J segment lost 2 bases and the V segment lost 1 base, leaving 5 bases of the junction unmatched.

This rearrangement joins TRBV4-1 to TRBJ2-7, with D uncertain. The V end was cut by 0 bases, the J end by 4 bases, with 19 bases between. CDR1 MGHRA and CDR2 YSYEKL come from the germline V gene. The CDR3 runs 17 residues. CDR3: CASSQDITEPGLYEQYF. The CDR3 nucleotides read TGCGCCAGCAGCCAAGATATAACAGAACCTGGTTTGTACGAGCAGTACTTC.

This clone came up once. The chain employs TRBV7-2 and TRBJ2-1, with unresolved D. The CDR3 has 15 residues. With 5 bases removed from V and 2 bases from J, the gap between germline ends came to 13 bases. Per germline, CDR1 SGHTA and CDR2 FQGNSA. The CDR3 here is CASSPSYTTYNEQFF. The CDR3 nucleotides read TGTGCCAGCAGCCCTTCTTACACTACCTACAATGAGCAGTTCTTC.

The chain couples TRBV11-2 to TRBJ2-1; 14 nucleotides match TRBD2. The trim removed 5 bases at V and 5 bases at J, leaving 8 bases unmatched. The CDR3 spans 17 residues. CDR1 SGHAT and CDR2 FQNNGV come from the germline V gene. The CDR3, as DNA: TGTGCCAGCAGCCTACCTAAGGGACTAGCGGGAGACAATGAGCAGTTCTTC. It translates to CASSLPKGLAGDNEQFF.

The chain recombines TRBV10-1 with TRBJ2-1; D is uncertain. V lost 5 bases and J lost 10, with 12 bases in between. Per germline, CDR1 WNHNN and CDR2 SYGVQD (reference sequence). The CDR3 extends over 12 amino acids. The CDR3 nucleotides read TGCGCCAGCAGTCGATGGGCTAACGAGCAGTTCTTC. Residues: CASSRWANEQFF.

This chain joins TRBV5-1 and TRBJ2-1, with unresolved D. In germline, CDR1 is SGHRS, CDR2 YFSETQ. V was trimmed by 4 bases and J by 0 bases, leaving 5 bases between them. The CDR3 has 13 residues. The CDR3 protein is CASSRVSYNEQFF. CDR3 nucleotide sequence: TGCGCCAGCAGCCGAGTCTCCTACAATGAGCAGTTCTTC.

The chain combines TRBV2 with TRBJ1-5, with D possibly matching TRBD1 (5 bases). The CDR3 runs 13 residues. V was pared by 6 bases and J by 4 bases, with 10 bases between. Germline CDR1 SNHLY, CDR2 FYNNEI. CDR3 in amino acids: CASSDRGNQPQHF. CDR3 sequence (DNA): TGTGCCAGCAGCGACAGAGGTAATCAGCCCCAGCATTTT. Full variable domain (outside the CDR3, taken from reference TRBV2 and TRBJ1-5): EPEVTQTPSHQVTQMGQEVILRCVPISNHLYFYWYRQILGQKVEFLVSFYNNEISEKSEIFDDQFSVERPDGSNFTLKIRSTKLEDSAMYFCASSDRGNQPQHFGDGTRLSIL.

The V and J genes are TRBV7-3 and TRBJ2-3; 9 bases line up with TRBD1. CDR3 length equals 14 residues. Losses at the gene ends were 5 bases for V and 6 bases for J; bases not matched to a gene: 6. Germline values: CDR1 SGHTA, CDR2 FQGTGA. CDR3 loop: CASSPQGAVDTQYF. CDR3 in DNA: TGTGCCAGCAGCCCACAGGGGGCAGTGGATACGCAGTATTTT.

The chain combines TRBV5-1 with TRBJ1-4; weak D call: TRBD1 (6 bases). The length of the CDR3 is 14 residues. Per germline, CDR1 SGHRS and CDR2 YFSETQ. V lost 7 bases to trimming and J lost 4 bases, with 14 bases between them. Here the CDR3 reads CASGTGPGNEKLFF. DNA for the CDR3: TGCGCCAGCGGCACAGGGCCCGGTAATGAAAAACTGTTTTTT.

V gene TRBV5-5 combines with J gene TRBJ1-5; a weak D match, TRBD1 (6 bases). V lost 0 bases and J lost 6, with 7 bases in between. CDR1 is SGHKS and CDR2 is YYEKEE in the germline V gene (reference sequence). The CDR3 covers 13 residues. CDR3 protein: CASSLDRAQPQHF. Written as DNA, the CDR3 is TGTGCCAGCAGCTTGGACAGGGCTCAGCCCCAGCATTTT. Combining the CDR3 with reference TRBV5-5 and TRBJ1-5 gives the whole variable domain DAGVTQSPTHLIKTRGQQVTLRCSPISGHKSVSWYQQVLGQGPQFIFQYYEKEERGRGNFPDRFSARQFPNYSSELNVNALLLGDSALYLCASSLDRAQPQHFGDGTRLSIL.

The rearrangement joins TRBV29-1 to TRBJ1-5; D perhaps matches TRBD1 (5 bases). Per germline, CDR1 SQVTM and CDR2 ANQGSEA. The germline V and J ends were trimmed by 6 bases and 3 bases, with 12 bases remaining between them. The CDR3 covers 13 residues. CDR3 DNA: TGCAGCGTGGCAACAGGCTCCAATCAGCCCCAGCATTTT. This sequence encodes CSVATGSNQPQHF.

The chain has TRBV28 and TRBJ2-1, with D tentatively TRBD1 or TRBD2 (5 bases each). V dropped 7 bases and J dropped 4 bases, with 17 bases sitting between them. There are 15 residues in the CDR3. Germline CDR1 reads MDHEN; CDR2 reads SYDVKM. Here the CDR3 DNA reads TGTGCCAGCACCCCTATGGGGGACGGGTACAATGAGCAGTTCTTC. Amino acid sequence: CASTPMGDGYNEQFF.

The chain has TRBV7-8 and TRBJ2-7; tentative D call: TRBD2 (6 bases). Germline V gene sequence: CDR1 SGHVS, CDR2 FQNEAQ. CDR3 length: 14 amino acids. Trimming removed 1 base at V and 1 base at J, with 8 bases between. In nucleotides, the CDR3 is TGTGCCAGCAGCTTAGTGGGGGGTTCCTACGAGCAGTACTTC. Protein: CASSLVGGSYEQYF. Complete variable domain (other parts from reference TRBV7-8 and TRBJ2-7): GAGVSQSPRYKVAKRGQDVALRCDPISGHVSLFWYQQALGQGPEFLTYFQNEAQLDKSGLPSDRFFAERPEGSVSTLKIQRTQQEDSAVYLCASSLVGGSYEQYFGPGTRLTVT.

The CDR3 sequence: CASSEGYSGRAFGEQFF. CDR3 DNA sequence: TGTGCCAGCAGTGAAGGTTATAGCGGGAGGGCTTTCGGTGAGCAGTTCTTC. This chain uses TRBV6-1 with TRBJ2-1; TRBD2 matches at 11 bases. V shed 1 base, J shed 9 bases, and the junction held 11 bases outside the gene matches. The CDR3 is 17 amino acids. Germline CDR1 reads MNHNS; CDR2 reads SASEGT.

V and J are TRBV15 and TRBJ2-7; D perhaps matches TRBD2 (5 bases). This CDR3 contains 15 residues. Germline CDR1 and CDR2: LNHNV and YYDKDF (reference sequence). V was pared by 1 base and J by 3 bases, with 13 bases between. CDR3 DNA sequence: TGTGCCACCAGCAGAGGGCTAGCTGTAGACTACGAGCAGTACTTC. It specifies CATSRGLAVDYEQYF.

The CDR3 here is CSVQHLAGRAGELFF. The CDR3 coding sequence is TGCAGCGTGCAACATCTAGCGGGACGGGCCGGGGAGCTGTTTTTT. The chain couples TRBV29-1 to TRBJ2-2; 9 bases are shared with TRBD2. Germline V gene sequence: CDR1 SQVTM, CDR2 ANQGSEA. The J segment lost 6 bases and the V segment lost 6 bases, leaving 11 bases of the junction unmatched. This CDR3 comprises 15 residues.

The gene calls are TRBV9 and TRBJ2-2; the D is unclear. V shed 0 bases and J shed 1 base, with 7 bases lying between them. The CDR3 contains 15 residues. CDR1 is SGDLS, CDR2 YYNGEE, per germline. CDR3 protein: CASSVGNRNTGELFF. Here the CDR3 DNA reads TGTGCCAGCAGCGTAGGGAACAGGAACACCGGGGAGCTGTTTTTT.

The genes are TRBV18 and TRBJ2-4; 10 bases are a match to TRBD1. The junction had 11 bases not matched to a gene; V was cut back by 1 base and J by 5 bases. CDR3 length equals 18 residues. CDR1 and CDR2 from the germline V gene are KGHSH and LQKENI. CDR3 loop: CASSPRQVMGTGENIQYF. In DNA, the CDR3 is TGTGCCAGCTCACCACGACAAGTGATGGGGACAGGGGAAAACATTCAGTACTTC.

The rearrangement uses TRBV4-1 and TRBJ1-2; 9 positions match TRBD1. In germline, CDR1 is MGHRA, CDR2 YSYEKL. The junction had 6 bases not matched to a gene; V was cut back by 2 bases and J by 2 bases. The length of the CDR3 is 16 residues. Here the CDR3 reads CASSQPDRGANYGYTF. The CDR3 DNA reads as TGCGCCAGCAGCCAACCGGACAGGGGTGCGAACTATGGCTACACCTTC.

The chain recombines TRBV18 with TRBJ2-6, with D tentatively TRBD1 (6 bases). The CDR3 extends over 15 amino acids. Germline CDR1 and CDR2: KGHSH and LQKENI. With 2 bases removed from V and 1 base from J, the gap between germline ends came to 6 bases. Here the CDR3 DNA reads TGTGCCAGCTCACCAGGGACATCTGGGGCCAACGTCCTGACTTTC. Translating it yields CASSPGTSGANVLTF.

The chain employs TRBV30 and TRBJ2-1; 8 nucleotides match TRBD2. Germline CDR1 is GTSNPN and CDR2 is SVGIG (reference sequence). CDR3 length: 15 amino acids. V was clipped by 7 bases and J by 2 bases; unmatched bases: 10. The CDR3 DNA sequence: TGTGCCTCCCTCCCCGGGAGGGCCCCCTACAATGAGCAGTTCTTC. Protein: CASLPGRAPYNEQFF.

This clone was detected a few times. The chain has TRBV12-5 and TRBJ1-2; a weak D match, TRBD1 (5 bases). V shed 7 bases and J shed 7 bases, with 16 bases lying between them. CDR1 is LGHNT and CDR2 is FRNRAP in the germline V gene. The CDR3 extends over 13 amino acids. As DNA, the CDR3 is TGTGCTAGTGCCCTGGGGGGGTCTCTTGGCTACACCTTC. This translates into CASALGGSLGYTF.

The genes are TRBV9 and TRBJ2-4; D is ambiguous. Trimming cost V 0 bases and J 1 base, with 11 bases left between them. The CDR3 has 16 amino acids. Germline V lookup: CDR1 SGDLS, CDR2 YYNGEE. CDR3 loop: CASSVDNSAAKNIQYF. CDR3 coding DNA: TGTGCCAGCAGCGTAGATAACTCGGCGGCCAAAAACATTCAGTACTTC.

This chain links TRBV29-1 with TRBJ2-7; 7 bases match TRBD2. Germline V gives CDR1 SQVTM, CDR2 ANQGSEA. CDR3 size: 15 residues. V shed 0 bases and J 2 bases; nucleotides not matched to a gene: 7. The CDR3 loop reads CSVEDLGGSTYEQYF. The CDR3 coding sequence is TGCAGCGTTGAAGATCTGGGCGGGAGTACCTACGAGCAGTACTTC.

This chain links TRBV27 with TRBJ1-3, with unresolved D. The CDR3 runs to 12 residues. CDR1 MNHEY and CDR2 SMNVEV come from the germline V gene (reference sequence). V lost 10 bases to trimming and J lost 3 bases, with 10 bases between them. This CDR3 is CAIVSSGNTIYF. CDR3 DNA: TGTGCCATCGTTTCCAGTGGAAACACCATATATTTT.

J is TRBJ2-5 and V is TRBV11-3; TRBD1 matches 9 bases. Germline CDR1 is SGHNT and CDR2 is YENEEA. V shed 3 bases, J shed 1 base, and the junction held 3 bases outside the gene matches. This CDR3 region has 15 residues. The CDR3 region is CASSLDRGSQETQYF. CDR3 bases: TGTGCCAGCAGCTTGGACAGGGGATCCCAAGAGACCCAGTACTTC.

This chain links TRBV5-1 with TRBJ1-2; no clear D. The V gene's germline CDR1 is SGHRS and CDR2 YFSETQ. The length of the CDR3 is 12 residues. Trimming cost V 4 bases and J 8 bases, with 12 bases left between them. The CDR3 protein is CASSPQEGGYTF. The CDR3, as DNA: TGCGCCAGCAGCCCCCAGGAGGGAGGCTACACCTTC.

The J gene is TRBJ2-3, the V gene TRBV21-1; the DNA was not used to check the table's D call, TRBD1. TRBV21-1 is given as a pseudogene. This CDR3 contains 16 residues. This CDR3 is CASSSSPGQGSDTQYF. The CDR3 nucleotides read TGTGCCAGCAGCAGCTCCCCGGGACAGGGGTCAGATACGCAGTATTTT.

V and J are TRBV5-1 and TRBJ2-5, with D possibly matching TRBD2 (6 bases). V was pared by 4 bases and J by 1 base, with 11 bases between. Looked up from germline, CDR1 is SGHRS and CDR2 is YFSETQ. The CDR3 covers 14 residues. CDR3 in DNA: TGCGCCAGCAGCCCGGCTAGCGTCCAAGAGACCCAGTACTTC. Translated: CASSPASVQETQYF.